These 26 T cell receptor beta chains originate from one sample sequenced in a study of blood T cells in healthy people across ages. A second about 7 to 12 cycle PCR used barcoded and J-beta primers. TCRdb analysed the 5' RACE reads with MiXCR anew, one entry per CDR3 protein. Of over a million distinct CDR3 sequences in the sample, 35% to 50% are singletons; the top ten hold 15% to 20%. Sequenced input: blood. These receptors were collected from a woman aged 55-70 years in good health.

The rearrangement links TRBV7-9 to TRBJ2-7; 10 bases agree with TRBD2. The ends lost 2 bases at V and 0 bases at J; junction bases unmatched: 7. The germline CDR1 and CDR2 sequences are SEHNR and FQNEAQ (reference sequence). The CDR3 is 17 residues long. CDR3 residues: CASSLFQAGGSSYEQYF. DNA of the CDR3: TGTGCCAGCAGCTTATTTCAAGCGGGGGGGTCCTCCTACGAGCAGTACTTC.

The J gene is TRBJ1-2, the V gene TRBV20-1, with D possibly TRBD1 on 5 matching bases. The CDR3 has 13 residues. The germline V gene has CDR1 DFQATT and CDR2 SNEGSKA (reference sequence). Trimming removed 2 bases at V and 8 bases at J, with 15 bases between. CDR3 bases: TGCAGTGCTAGACGTGGGGGTACCGAGGGCTACACCTTC. It specifies CSARRGGTEGYTF.

Comment on this clonotype: A read error may account for a junction end that differs from germline. This sequence joins TRBV18 and TRBJ2-5; D possibly matches TRBD1 or TRBD2 (6 bases each). The germline gives CDR1 KGHSH, CDR2 LQKENI. CDR3 size: 16 residues. The CDR3 bases are TGTGCCAGCTCACCACTGAATTTGGCGGGACAAGAGACCCTGTACTTC. This translates into CASSPLNLAGQETLYF. Drawing the rest from reference TRBV18 and TRBJ2-5, the complete variable domain is NAGVMQNPRHLVRRRGQEARLRCSPMKGHSHVYWYRQLPEEGLKFMVYLQKENIIDESGMPKERFSAEFPKEGPSILRIQQVVRGDSAAYFCASSPLNLAGQETLYFGPGTRLLVL.

V gene TRBV30 combines with J gene TRBJ2-7, with 8 bases identical to TRBD2. The CDR3 extends over 14 amino acids. In germline, CDR1 is GTSNPN, CDR2 SVGIG (reference sequence). With 4 bases clipped from V and 2 bases from J, the junction kept 7 bases outside the gene matches. CDR3 in amino acids: CAWNSGSLTYEQYF. The CDR3 bases are TGTGCCTGGAACAGCGGGAGCCTGACCTACGAGCAGTACTTC.

This clonotype turned up a few times. The chain has TRBV6-5 and TRBJ2-5, with D perhaps matching TRBD1 (6 bases). The CDR3 length is 16 residues. The V end lost 0 bases, the J end lost 2 bases, and 13 bases lay between the germline ends. Germline CDR1 and CDR2: MNHEY and SVGAGI. The chain's CDR3 is CASSYSSSRGQETQYF. The DNA for the CDR3 is TGTGCCAGCAGTTACTCATCTAGCAGGGGTCAAGAGACCCAGTACTTC.

A few counts support this clonotype. The V gene is TRBV27, the J gene TRBJ2-7, with D unclear. Germline CDR1 reads MNHEY; CDR2 reads SMNVEV (reference sequence). The length of the CDR3 is 13 residues. The V and J ends lost 7 bases and 1 base respectively, with 11 bases between them. The CDR3 protein is CASKSIYSYEQYF. DNA of the CDR3: TGTGCCAGCAAGAGTATTTATTCCTACGAGCAGTACTTC.

The rearrangement uses TRBV6-1 and TRBJ2-1; weak D call: TRBD2 (5 bases). The CDR3 loop spans 16 amino acids. Trimming cost V 8 bases and J 8 bases, with 25 bases left between them. Germline V gene lookup returns CDR1 MNHNS and CDR2 SASEGT. In nucleotides, the CDR3 is TGTGCCAGCCCGAGGGTTTATGGCCCTGCGGGCGATGAGCAGTTCTTC. Its translation is CASPRVYGPAGDEQFF.

This clonotype was seen just once. The chain joins TRBV5-1 to TRBJ2-5, with 9 bases matching TRBD2. The assigned J gene may be wrong: the sequence end matches TRBJ2-7 better. Per germline, CDR1 SGHRS and CDR2 YFSETQ. This CDR3 comprises 16 residues. The CDR3 DNA sequence: TGCGCCAGCAGCCCAAGAGCGGGAGGTGGGTCCTACGAGCAGTACTTC. Amino acids: CASSPRAGGGSYEQYF.

The V gene is TRBV10-3, the J gene TRBJ1-1; no definite D call. The CDR3 is 13 residues long. V was cut by 0 bases and J by 3 bases, with 5 bases left in between. The germline gives CDR1 ENHRY, CDR2 SYGVKD. The CDR3 nucleotides read TGTGCCATCAGTGAGTCGGGGTACACTGAAGCTTTCTTT. Its protein is CAISESGYTEAFF.

J is TRBJ2-7 and V is TRBV29-1; TRBD2 matches at 7 bases. The germline gives CDR1 SQVTM, CDR2 ANQGSEA. V shed 6 bases, J shed 2 bases, and the junction held 10 bases outside the gene matches. The CDR3 totals 14 residues. CDR3 loop: CSVGKRGIAYEQYF. The CDR3 bases are TGCAGCGTGGGAAAGCGGGGTATAGCCTACGAGCAGTACTTC.

The V call is TRBV28, the J call TRBJ2-5, with 7 bases aligning to TRBD1. CDR1 MDHEN and CDR2 SYDVKM come from the germline V gene. The CDR3 consists of 15 residues. J lost 5 bases, V lost 3 bases, and 9 bases had no gene match. The CDR3 sequence is CASSFASGGWETQYF. The CDR3 DNA reads as TGTGCCAGCAGTTTTGCCTCAGGGGGTTGGGAGACCCAGTACTTC.

This chain connects TRBV6-2 or TRBV6-3 to TRBJ2-5; the D gene is possibly TRBD2 (5 bases). Germline V gene sequence: CDR1 MNHEY, CDR2 SVGEGT. The CDR3 has 13 amino acids. Trimming took 6 bases from V and 11 from J, leaving 19 bases between them. The CDR3 spells CASSLPVEREQYF. The CDR3 nucleotides read TGTGCCAGCAGCCTACCCGTTGAGAGGGAGCAGTACTTC.

This chain uses TRBV20-1 with TRBJ1-2, with 9 positions matching TRBD1. The V gene end was trimmed by 6 bases and the J gene end by 6 bases; junction bases not matched to a gene: 8. CDR1 and CDR2 (germline): DFQATT, SNEGSKA (reference sequence). The CDR3 sequence is 13 residues long. The CDR3 DNA is TGCAGTGCGGAACATTGGACAGGGGATGGCTACACCTTC. Its protein product is CSAEHWTGDGYTF.

This sequence joins TRBV7-9 and TRBJ2-7; D ambiguous. V was pared by 5 bases and J by 0 bases, with 11 bases between. The CDR3 length is 14 residues. The germline V gene encodes CDR1 SEHNR and CDR2 FQNEAQ (reference sequence). The CDR3 here is CASSVLGVSYEQYF. In DNA form, the CDR3 reads TGTGCCAGCAGCGTCCTTGGGGTCTCCTACGAGCAGTACTTC.

The chain carries TRBV20-1 and TRBJ2-3; 8 bases are a match to TRBD1. Germline trimming cut 4 bases from V and 2 bases from J; bases unmatched to any gene: 11. CDR1 and CDR2 (germline): DFQATT, SNEGSKA (reference sequence). The CDR3 contains 16 residues. CDR3 loop: CSATATRGRTTDTQYF. The CDR3 DNA sequence: TGCAGTGCTACGGCCACCAGGGGGCGCACCACAGATACGCAGTATTTT.

The rearrangement joins TRBV7-2 to TRBJ2-7; the match to TRBD2 covers 8 bases. Looked up from germline, CDR1 is SGHTA and CDR2 is FQGNSA. The CDR3 is 15 amino acids. V trimming: 2 bases; J trimming: 6 bases; junction bases outside the gene matches: 9. CDR3 in DNA: TGTGCCAGCAGCTTACGGGGGGGTTTTAACCGCGAGCAGTACTTC. Its protein is CASSLRGGFNREQYF. The whole variable domain, filled in from reference TRBV7-2 and TRBJ2-7, reads GAGVSQSPSNKVTEKGKDVELRCDPISGHTALYWYRQSLGQGLEFLIYFQGNSAPDKSGLPSDRFSAERTGGSVSTLTIQRTQQEDSAVYLCASSLRGGFNREQYFGPGTRLTVT.

The J gene is TRBJ1-5, the V gene TRBV6-6, with D perhaps matching TRBD1 (6 bases). The V end lost 2 bases, the J end lost 4 bases, and 9 bases lay between the germline ends. The CDR3 consists of 14 residues. The germline gives CDR1 MNHNY, CDR2 SVGAGI (reference sequence). The DNA of the CDR3 is TGTGCCAGCAGTTACGCGACAGGTAATCAGCCCCAGCATTTT. It yields the protein CASSYATGNQPQHF.

The chain joins TRBV20-1 to TRBJ2-7; D perhaps matches TRBD2 (6 bases). The CDR3 loop spans 16 amino acids. CDR1 DFQATT and CDR2 SNEGSKA come from the germline V gene (reference sequence). The V end lost 6 bases, the J end lost 1 base, and 22 bases lay between the germline ends. The CDR3 loop reads CSANYAGSLLSYEQYF. CDR3 sequence (DNA): TGCAGTGCAAACTATGCGGGGAGCCTCTTATCCTACGAGCAGTACTTC.

V gene TRBV3-1 combines with J gene TRBJ1-6, with D possibly TRBD1 on 6 matching bases. V lost 1 base to trimming and J lost 7 bases, with 14 bases between them. There are 16 residues in the CDR3. Looked up from germline, CDR1 is LGHDT and CDR2 is YNNKEL (reference sequence). Written as DNA, the CDR3 is TGTGCCAGCAGCCAAGGATTGACAGGATTGAATTCACCCCTCCACTTT. As protein: CASSQGLTGLNSPLHF. Drawing the rest from reference TRBV3-1 and TRBJ1-6, the complete variable domain is DTAVSQTPKYLVTQMGNDKSIKCEQNLGHDTMYWYKQDSKKFLKIMFSYNNKELIINETVPNRFSPKSPDKAHLNLHINSLELGDSAVYFCASSQGLTGLNSPLHFGNGTRLTVT.

Concerning this clonotype itself: A junction boundary mismatches the germline segment, possibly from a read error. The rearrangement joins TRBV9 to TRBJ2-1; 7 bases match TRBD2. Per the germline V gene, CDR1 is SGDLS and CDR2 is YYNGEE. The length of the CDR3 is 17 residues. The CDR3 is CVSSVAREGFYRNEQFF. CDR3 coding DNA: TGTGTCAGCAGCGTAGCCAGGGAGGGATTTTATCGAAATGAGCAGTTCTTC.

The chain recombines TRBV14 with TRBJ2-7; D possibly corresponds to TRBD2 (5 bases). CDR1 is SGHDN and CDR2 is FVKESK in the germline V gene. The CDR3 totals 13 residues. Trimming took off 0 bases at V and 11 bases at J, with 14 bases between the two ends. CDR3 nucleotides: TGTGCCAGCAGCCAAGATAGAAGGGCTAGCAAGTACTTC. This translates into CASSQDRRASKYF.

The chain carries TRBV6-5 and TRBJ2-5; no clear D gene. Germline V CDR1 and CDR2: MNHEY, SVGAGI. The V and J ends lost 5 bases and 9 bases respectively, with 19 bases between them. The CDR3 loop spans 14 amino acids. DNA for the CDR3: TGTGCCAGCAGTGAGCATGGCTATGGTATCGCCCAGTACTTC. Amino acid sequence: CASSEHGYGIAQYF.

The table lists this clonotype with a count of one. This chain uses TRBV11-1 with TRBJ1-4; TRBD1 matches 7 bases. The germline V gene has CDR1 SGHAT and CDR2 FQDESV (reference sequence). This CDR3 has 15 residues. The V gene end was trimmed by 5 bases and the J gene end by 1 base; junction bases not matched to a gene: 4. DNA of the CDR3: TGTGCCAGCAGCCAGCCAGGGGGAACTAATGAAAAACTGTTTTTT. Encoded protein: CASSQPGGTNEKLFF.

The chain combines TRBV20-1 with TRBJ2-5, with D uncertain. Looked up from germline, CDR1 is DFQATT and CDR2 is SNEGSKA (reference sequence). Trimming removed 3 bases at V and 4 bases at J, with 12 bases between. This CDR3 is 13 amino acids long. The CDR3 DNA reads TGCAGTGCTAGGGCTCAAGGAACAGAGACCCAGTACTTC. Its translation is CSARAQGTETQYF.

The V and J genes are TRBV2 and TRBJ2-1; 9 positions match TRBD2. CDR1 and CDR2 from the germline V gene are SNHLY and FYNNEI. The CDR3 has 15 residues. The V segment lost 6 bases and the J segment 7 bases; nucleotides outside the gene matches: 10. The chain's CDR3 is CASSMRSSGRNEQFF. The CDR3 DNA sequence: TGTGCCAGCAGCATGAGGAGTAGCGGGAGAAATGAGCAGTTCTTC.

In this sample, this clonotype turned up a few times. The genes are TRBV12-3 or TRBV12-4 and TRBJ2-5, with 7 bases fitting TRBD2. The junction had 5 bases not matched to a gene; V was cut back by 2 bases and J by 5 bases. The CDR3 runs to 14 residues. CDR3 sequence: CASSLHGRLETQYF. DNA for the CDR3: TGTGCCAGCAGTTTACACGGGAGGTTGGAGACCCAGTACTTC.